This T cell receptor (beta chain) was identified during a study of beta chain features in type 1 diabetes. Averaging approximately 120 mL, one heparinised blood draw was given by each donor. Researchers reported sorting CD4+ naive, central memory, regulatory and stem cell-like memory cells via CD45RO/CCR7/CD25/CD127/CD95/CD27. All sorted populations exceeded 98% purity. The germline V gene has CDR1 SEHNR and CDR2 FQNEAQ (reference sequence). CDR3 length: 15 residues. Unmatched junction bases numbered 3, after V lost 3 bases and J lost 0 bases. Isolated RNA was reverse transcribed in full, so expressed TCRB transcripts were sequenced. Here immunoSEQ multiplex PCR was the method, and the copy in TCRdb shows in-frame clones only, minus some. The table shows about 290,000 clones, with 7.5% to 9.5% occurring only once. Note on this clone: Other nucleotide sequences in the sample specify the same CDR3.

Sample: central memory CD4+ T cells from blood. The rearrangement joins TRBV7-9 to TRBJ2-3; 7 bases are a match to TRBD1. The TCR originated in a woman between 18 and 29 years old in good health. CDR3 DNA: TGTGCCAGCAGCTTGGGACAGACTAGCACAGATACGCAGTATTTT. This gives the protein CASSLGQTSTDTQYF.